The T cell receptor beta chain under discussion was sequenced for a study of molecular identifiers for immune sequencing clone quantification (dated by TCRdb to the late 2010s). Background for the entire study: For a replicate experiment, the RNA from either about 20,000 or 100,000 naive CD8 T cells was divided into five aliquots, and four of those aliquots went on to sequencing. This methods study used CD8 T cells to benchmark TCR RNA copy counting and molecular-identifier clustering-based TCR repertoire sequencing (MIDCIRS). General findings and caveats noted by the study authors: When barcode sub-clustering was not used, chimeric consensus sequences inflated TCR diversity, with chimeras reaching as high as 47%. In CMV-specific effector cells, clones with more than 20 RNA copies accounted for over 98% of molecules, whereas in naive cells such clones accounted for under 1%. Naive libraries contained spiked-in Jurkat TCR RNA (roughly ten copies' worth), which is not part of the donor repertoire. Modeling gave around 2.7 recovered TCR RNA copies per cell versus approximately 9 by digital PCR, implying roughly 28% capture efficiency. Spiked-in Jurkat TCR RNA equivalent to a single cell was reported to be detectable even among approximately 900,000 naive CD8 T cells. Identical TCR molecules sharing a barcode could cause highly expanded clone sizes to be underestimated.

Libraries of naive CD8 T cells were built from anywhere between roughly 17,000 and 1,000,000 sorted cells, with 10%, 30% or 50% of the purified RNA used. Naive CD8 T cells, defined as CD8+CD4-CCR7+CD45RA+, were FACS-sorted into RLT Plus buffer on a BD FACSAria II. To test detection sensitivity, Jurkat RNA equivalent to approximately nine TCR copies was spiked into samples of roughly 18,000-1,000,000 naive CD8 T cells. Enrichment of CD8 T cells was performed with RosetteSep CD8+ T Cell Enrichment Cocktail and Ficoll-Paque, after which ACK red cell lysis was carried out. Trimming removed 7 bases from V and 1 base from J; the gene matches leave 12 bases unexplained. The germline V gene encodes CDR1 MNHEY and CDR2 SVGEGT. The CDR3 contains 16 residues, cysteine and phenylalanine counted. Only the CDR3 DNA stays, 48 bases, in frame from base 1. The library was prepared using PCR. Sequenced on a NextSeq 500. Bulk TCR libraries were prepared as previously described, using TCR primers listed in Table S5. Purification of total RNA was performed with the Qiagen AllPrep DNA/RNA kit. Reads from multiple sequencing runs of the same library were pooled before analysis. As for the original processing: Reads were retained only if an exact TCR constant sequence was present, and the retained reads were trimmed to 150 nt and grouped according to their 12-nt molecular barcodes. Reads within each barcode group were sub-clustered using a 15% Levenshtein threshold, and quality-weighted consensus sequences were constructed for each RNA molecule. Non-functional sequences were removed, as were lower-count sequences one edit away from another. On the basis of fitting two negative binomial distributions, barcode sub-clusters with fewer than 20% of the maximum read count were discarded. Using fastp at Q25 and MiXCR, TCRdb reprocessed the public reads and kept productive beta chains. Rows merge per CDR3 protein into single entries with the most common DNA and genes. TCRdb, rather than the study authors, made the V and J calls. Present in this sample are hundreds of thousands of distinct CDR3 sequences, less than 30% of which were seen just once. The top ten hold 0.6% to 0.9% of the sample.

Concerning this clonotype: This receptor's antigen is unknown. No base-level quality is on record; no much larger clone is a single base apart.

Recombination joined TRBV6-2 or TRBV6-3 with TRBJ1-1, with 7 bases aligning to TRBD1. The sequenced material came from naive CD8+ T cells from blood, with Jurkat cell RNA spiked in. The cell subset or site label on this specimen signifies: FACS-sorted CD8+CD4-CCR7+CD45RA+ naive T cells. This clonotype originated in a human donor in good health. Some libraries in this study had Jurkat cell RNA spiked in. CDR3 loop: CASNRIPGQPNTEAFF. The DNA reads TGTGCCAGCAATAGAATACCGGGACAGCCGAACACTGAAGCTTTCTTT.